Following are 14 T cell receptor beta chains from one sample sequenced in a study of CD8+ T cells in alopecia areata. The sample's treatment: oral pan-JAK inhibitor, 5-10 mg twice daily. RNA, once extracted, was reverse transcribed into cDNA for use as the sequencing template. Generated by immunoSEQ multiplex PCR, the TCRdb table keeps only in-frame clones and is missing some. The data hold roughly 100,000 clones, with about nine tenths observed a single time. Sequencing used CD8+ T cells sorted from blood, obtained between weeks 30 and 35, from a patient treated with tofacitinib. These receptors all come from a human donor with alopecia areata.

On this clone: Relative to the germline gene, one junction end is altered; a read error may explain this. The rearrangement uses TRBV9 and TRBJ2-1; D call uncertain. Germline V gene sequence: CDR1 SGDLS, CDR2 YYNGEE. CDR3 length: 13 residues. CDR3 nucleotides: TGTGCCAGCAGTGTAGTGACAAAGGATGAGCAGTTCTTC. It is translated as CASSVVTKDEQFF.

This chain links TRBV14 with TRBJ1-1, with 8 bases lining up with TRBD1. The CDR3 runs to 14 residues. The J segment lost 8 bases and the V segment lost 4 bases, leaving 9 bases of the junction unmatched. Germline lookup yields CDR1 SGHDN and CDR2 FVKESK. CDR3 region: CASSPYRGVVEAFF. CDR3 sequence (DNA): TGTGCCAGCAGCCCTTACAGGGGGGTCGTAGAAGCTTTCTTT.

The DNA of the CDR3 is TGTGCCAGCAGCTATTCGGGGGGGCGTGACACTGAAGCTTTCTTT. Its protein is CASSYSGGRDTEAFF. The genes are TRBV9 and TRBJ1-1; D is perhaps TRBD1 (6 bases). Per germline, CDR1 SGDLS and CDR2 YYNGEE. The ends were cut back, 4 bases at V and 3 bases at J, with 16 bases in the middle. The CDR3 extends over 15 amino acids.

V and J are TRBV27 and TRBJ2-7; the D is unclear. V was cut by 4 bases and J by 1 base, with 8 bases left in between. Looked up from germline, CDR1 is MNHEY and CDR2 is SMNVEV (reference sequence). This CDR3 region has 13 residues. The CDR3 loop is CASSSAQSYEQYF. In DNA form, the CDR3 reads TGTGCCAGCAGTTCAGCCCAATCCTACGAGCAGTACTTC.

Only one count was recorded for this clone. V is TRBV6-1 and J is TRBJ2-7; 11 bases line up with TRBD1. Germline V CDR1 and CDR2: MNHNS, SASEGT. The ends lost 3 bases at V and 2 bases at J; junction bases unmatched: 6. The CDR3 totals 16 residues. CDR3 nucleotides: TGTGCCAGCAGTGAGGCCGGGACAGGGGGAACCTACGAGCAGTACTTC. Protein product: CASSEAGTGGTYEQYF.

On this clone itself: The junction does not match germline at one end; this may be a read error. This rearrangement joins TRBV11-2 to TRBJ2-3, with D perhaps matching TRBD2 (6 bases). The CDR3 runs 17 residues. Germline V gene data show CDR1 as SGHAT and CDR2 as FQNNGV. CDR3 residues: CTSSLVPGGSSTDTQYF. The CDR3 bases are TGTACCAGCAGCTTAGTGCCAGGAGGGTCTAGCACAGATACGCAGTATTTT.

The V gene is TRBV5-4, the J gene TRBJ2-4; a possible D gene is TRBD2 (5 bases). The V end lost 6 bases, the J end lost 7 bases, and 14 bases lay between the germline ends. CDR3 length: 13 amino acids. The germline CDR1 and CDR2 sequences are SGHNT and YYREEE (reference sequence). In nucleotides, the CDR3 is TGTGCCAGCACCTACCCCGCTAGCAACATTCAGTACTTC. Encoded protein: CASTYPASNIQYF.

The V call is TRBV19, the J call TRBJ2-1; maybe TRBD1 (6 bases). Deletions cut 1 base from V and 6 bases from J, with 10 bases between. CDR3 length: 14 amino acids. Germline CDR1 is LNHDA and CDR2 is SQIVND (reference sequence). CDR3 sequence: CASSIVTGTNEQFF. The CDR3, as DNA: TGTGCCAGTAGTATAGTAACAGGGACCAATGAGCAGTTCTTC.

The V and J genes are TRBV27 and TRBJ2-1; 7 positions match TRBD1. The V gene end was trimmed by 3 bases and the J gene end by 0 bases; junction bases not matched to a gene: 5. The CDR3 consists of 16 residues. Looked up from germline, CDR1 is MNHEY and CDR2 is SMNVEV (reference sequence). The CDR3 protein is CASSLSSGGSYNEQFF. The CDR3 DNA sequence: TGTGCCAGCAGTTTGTCGTCAGGGGGCTCCTACAATGAGCAGTTCTTC.

The chain recombines TRBV5-1 with TRBJ1-5, with 8 bases fitting TRBD1. Trimming cost V 3 bases and J 3 bases; bases outside gene matches: 2. Germline V gene lookup returns CDR1 SGHRS and CDR2 YFSETQ. This CDR3 comprises 14 residues. The CDR3 sequence: CASSSGQDNQPQHF. The DNA for the CDR3 is TGCGCCAGCAGCTCGGGACAGGACAATCAGCCCCAGCATTTT.

This clone was counted a few times. The CDR3 nucleotides are TGTGCCAGCAGCTTAGGGACCACAGATACGCAGTATTTT. Residues: CASSLGTTDTQYF. The chain uses TRBV11-2 and TRBJ2-3; D unclear. CDR1 and CDR2 (germline): SGHAT, FQNNGV. This CDR3 has 13 amino acids. The V and J ends lost 1 base and 2 bases respectively, with 4 bases between them. The full variable domain, completed using reference TRBV11-2 and TRBJ2-3, is EAGVAQSPRYKIIEKRQSVAFWCNPISGHATLYWYQQILGQGPKLLIQFQNNGVVDDSQLPKDRFSAERLKGVDSTLKIQPAKLEDSAVYLCASSLGTTDTQYFGPGTRLTVL.

The chain links TRBV9 to TRBJ2-1; possible D gene TRBD1, 6 bases. The CDR3 is 14 amino acids. Per germline, CDR1 SGDLS and CDR2 YYNGEE. The V end was cut by 4 bases, the J end by 4 bases, with 12 bases between. The chain's CDR3 is CASSPRDKYNEQFF. CDR3 DNA sequence: TGTGCCAGCAGCCCCCGGGACAAGTACAATGAGCAGTTCTTC.

The chain recombines TRBV2 with TRBJ2-2, with D possibly called TRBD1 or TRBD2 (6 bases each). V was shortened by 3 bases and J by 7 bases, with 18 bases between the two germline ends. Germline V gene data show CDR1 as SNHLY and CDR2 as FYNNEI. CDR3 length equals 16 residues. The CDR3 loop is CASSELQQGGGGELFF. CDR3 in DNA: TGTGCCAGCAGTGAGCTTCAACAGGGAGGCGGCGGGGAGCTGTTTTTT.

This clone was found a few times. The V call is TRBV28, the J call TRBJ2-1; the match to TRBD1 covers 8 bases. CDR1 and CDR2 (germline): MDHEN, SYDVKM. With V trimmed by 2 bases and J by 4 bases, 10 bases remained unmatched. This CDR3 region has 17 residues. CDR3 in DNA: TGTGCCAGCAGTTTAGTCTCGGGGACAGGCGATTACAATGAGCAGTTCTTC. Translating gives CASSLVSGTGDYNEQFF. Looking up the rest from reference TRBV28 and TRBJ2-1 gives the full variable domain: DVKVTQSSRYLVKRTGEKVFLECVQDMDHENMFWYRQDPGLGLRLIYFSYDVKMKEKGDIPEGYSVSREKKERFSLILESASTNQTSMYLCASSLVSGTGDYNEQFFGPGTRLTVL.